This T cell receptor beta chain derives from a study of T cell responses to AZD1222 COVID-19 vaccine (dated by TCRdb to the early 2020s). About the investigation overall: A total of about 230 trial participants underwent TCR sequencing, of whom around 200 received two doses of AZD1222 and some 25 received two doses of the MenACWY control vaccine. Trial participants were enrolled into age subgroups of 18-55, 56-69 and 70-plus years, which contained approximately 150, 28 and 58 TCR-sequenced participants, respectively.

Reading the label with the study, this specimen's time point is: about 28 days (+/-7) after the second vaccine dose. AZD1222 recipients given second doses at about 4 weeks or at about 12 weeks were pooled, since spike-specific TCR depth and breadth were not found to differ between the two schedules. The vaccinee samples were drawn from two UK trials, COV001 and COV002, one of which was a single-blind randomized controlled phase 2/3 trial testing AZD1222 (ChAdOx1 nCoV-19) in healthy adults. Trial participant PBMC samples were collected at day 0 and day 28 after the second dose for TCRbeta chain sequencing. The paper as a whole reports these results and caveats: Most participants were white British and females outnumbered males, and the authors suggested that clonal diversity may have been underestimated. Because no day 14 peak-response samples were available, the repertoires could be characterized only after the peak T cell response. Conclusions about previously exposed vaccinees were limited because only a handful of AZD1222 recipients were SARS-CoV-2 seropositive at baseline. After two AZD1222 doses, both the breadth and the depth of spike-specific TCRs were significantly higher than at day 0 and than in MenACWY recipients. Vaccine-associated CD4 TCRs spanned the whole spike protein, with dominant responses in regions 160-218 and 743-854. Reportedly, almost half of the unique spike-specific TCRs recognized epitopes lying outside the regions that are mutated in the B.1.351 and B.1.1.7 variants. In the small 56-69-year group, the increase in depth fell short of significance, most likely because of low power.

The CDR3 regions of human TCRbeta chains were analyzed by immunosequencing. Regarding the original processing steps: TCRs in the repertoires were compared against a reference library of SARS-CoV-2-specific TCRs that had been generated with the MIRA antigen-specificity platform. Breadth was defined as the fraction of unique TCRs that were SARS-CoV-2-associated. Depth was defined as the fraction of total T cells that were SARS-CoV-2-associated. Using the MIRA data, every spike-specific TCR was mapped to the spike region that the TCR reacted to and assigned to either a CD4 or a CD8 class. Log10-transformed breadth and depth values were compared by one-way ANOVA with Sidak's multiple comparisons tests. The clones in this table, taken by TCRdb from immuneACCESS, are in-frame only. Not every clone is retained; where verified, under half of the shortfall comes from an unresolved V gene, and the cause of the rest is unknown. V and J calls and clone size are those listed in that table; D and trimming were worked out from the DNA. This sample has 100,000 to 140,000 clones in its table, and around nine tenths of those were observed once. The ten largest clones take up 4.5% to 5.5% of the sample.

The germline V gene yields MNHEY for CDR1 and SVGEGT for CDR2. The CDR3 sequence holds 13 residues, the cysteine and phenylalanine included. This entry keeps only the CDR3 DNA: 39 bases, framed from base 1. V gives up 2 bases and J gives up 2 bases, and the segment between their germline ends measures 7 bases. For this clone: No antigen is known for it. No much larger clonotype is one base removed from it; base qualities were not supplied.

This chain joins TRBV6-2 or TRBV6-3 to TRBJ2-7; no D segment can be confidently identified. The receptor was derived from an adult who received the AZD1222 COVID-19 vaccine. Specimen: peripheral blood, collected 28 days after the second AZD1222 dose. The CDR3 protein: CASSYASPYEQYF. At the DNA level, the sequence is TGTGCCAGCAGTTACGCCAGTCCCTACGAGCAGTACTTC.